This T cell receptor beta chain stems from a study of T cell responses to AZD1222 COVID-19 vaccine. Study-level findings and limits: Mostly white British, mostly female donors; authors suggested clonal diversity may be underestimated. Repertoires were obtained only post-peak T cell response.

The method was immunoSEQ multiplex PCR; TCRdb's version includes in-frame clones alone and lacks a portion of them. The table shows 90,000 to 110,000 clones, with 88% occurring only once. As regards this clone: Its target is unknown.

CDR1 and CDR2 (germline): MNHEY, SMNVEV (reference sequence). V shed 6 bases and J shed 0 bases, with 12 bases lying between them. This CDR3 has 14 residues. The sequence was collected from an adult in good health. Sequencing was performed on peripheral blood, taken on day 0 of AZD1222 vaccination. This sequence joins TRBV27 and TRBJ2-7, with a possible D match to TRBD1 (6 bases). The CDR3 bases are TGTGCCAGCAGCAAAAGGGACATCTCCTACGAGCAGTACTTC. Translating it yields CASSKRDISYEQYF.